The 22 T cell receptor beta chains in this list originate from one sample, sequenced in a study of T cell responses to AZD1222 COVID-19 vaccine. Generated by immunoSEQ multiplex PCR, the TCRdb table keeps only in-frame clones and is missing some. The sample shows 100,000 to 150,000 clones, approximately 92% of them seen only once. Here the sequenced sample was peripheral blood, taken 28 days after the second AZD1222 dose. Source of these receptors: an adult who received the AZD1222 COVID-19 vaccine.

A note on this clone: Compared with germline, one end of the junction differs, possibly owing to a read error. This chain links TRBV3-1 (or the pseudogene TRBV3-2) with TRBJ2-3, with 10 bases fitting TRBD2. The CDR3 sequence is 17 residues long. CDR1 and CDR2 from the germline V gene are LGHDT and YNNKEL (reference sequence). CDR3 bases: TGTGCCAGCAGCCAAGAGACTAGCGGGTACAGCAGAGATACGCAGTATTTT. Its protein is CASSQETSGYSRDTQYF.

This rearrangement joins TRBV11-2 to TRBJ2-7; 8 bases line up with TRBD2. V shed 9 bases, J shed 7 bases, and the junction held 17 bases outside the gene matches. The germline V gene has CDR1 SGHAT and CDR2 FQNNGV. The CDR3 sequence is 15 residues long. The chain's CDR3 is CASGPGSTSVREQYF. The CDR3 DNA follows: TGTGCCAGTGGCCCCGGGTCGACTAGCGTGAGGGAGCAGTACTTC.

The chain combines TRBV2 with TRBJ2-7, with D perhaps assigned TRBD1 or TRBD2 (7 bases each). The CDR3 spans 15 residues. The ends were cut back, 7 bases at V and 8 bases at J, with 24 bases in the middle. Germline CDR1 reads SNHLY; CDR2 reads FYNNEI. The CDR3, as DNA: TGTGCCAGCACTAGGGAGGGGGCAATCCCGAGCAAGCAGTACTTC. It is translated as CASTREGAIPSKQYF.

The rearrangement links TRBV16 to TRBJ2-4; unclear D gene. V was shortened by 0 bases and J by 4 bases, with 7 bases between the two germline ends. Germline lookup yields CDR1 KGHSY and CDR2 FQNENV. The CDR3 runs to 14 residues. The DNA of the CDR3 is TGTGCCAGCAGCCAATCGTACGGTAAAAACATTCAGTACTTC. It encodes CASSQSYGKNIQYF.

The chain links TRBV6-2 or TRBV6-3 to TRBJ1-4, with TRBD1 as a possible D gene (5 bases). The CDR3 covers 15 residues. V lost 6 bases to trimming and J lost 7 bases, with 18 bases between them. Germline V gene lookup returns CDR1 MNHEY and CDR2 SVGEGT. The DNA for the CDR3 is TGTGCCAGCAGCCCCTCAGGGTTCTTTGGTGAAAAACTGTTTTTT. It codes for CASSPSGFFGEKLFF.

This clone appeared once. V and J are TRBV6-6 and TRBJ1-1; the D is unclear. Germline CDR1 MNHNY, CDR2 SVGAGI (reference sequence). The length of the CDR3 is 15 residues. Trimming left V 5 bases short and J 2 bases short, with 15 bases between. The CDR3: CASSAGLRGNTEAFF. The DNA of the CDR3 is TGTGCCAGCAGTGCCGGACTCCGAGGTAACACTGAAGCTTTCTTT.

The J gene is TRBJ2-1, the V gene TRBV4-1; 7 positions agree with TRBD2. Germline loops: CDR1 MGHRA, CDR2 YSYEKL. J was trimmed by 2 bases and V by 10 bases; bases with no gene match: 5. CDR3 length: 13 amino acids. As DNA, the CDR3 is TGCGCCACCGCGGGGACTACCTACAATGAGCAGTTCTTC. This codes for CATAGTTYNEQFF.

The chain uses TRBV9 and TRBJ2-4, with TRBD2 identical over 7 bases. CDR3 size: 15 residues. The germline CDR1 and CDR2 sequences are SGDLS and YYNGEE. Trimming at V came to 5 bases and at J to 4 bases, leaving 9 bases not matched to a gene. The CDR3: CASRVYSGSKNIQYF. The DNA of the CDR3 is TGTGCCAGCAGAGTTTATAGCGGGTCTAAAAACATTCAGTACTTC.

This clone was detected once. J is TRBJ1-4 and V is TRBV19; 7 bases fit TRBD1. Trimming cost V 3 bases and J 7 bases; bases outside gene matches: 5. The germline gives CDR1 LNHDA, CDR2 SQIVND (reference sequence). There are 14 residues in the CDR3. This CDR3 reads CASSITGAGEKLFF. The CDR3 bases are TGTGCCAGTAGTATCACAGGGGCGGGTGAAAAACTGTTTTTT.

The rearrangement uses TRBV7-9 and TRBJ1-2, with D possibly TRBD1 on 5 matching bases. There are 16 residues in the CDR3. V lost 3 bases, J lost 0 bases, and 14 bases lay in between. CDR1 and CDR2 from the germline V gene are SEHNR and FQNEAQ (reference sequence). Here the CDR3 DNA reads TGTGCCAGCAGCTTCGGGGGGACTAACCCTAACTATGGCTACACCTTC. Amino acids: CASSFGGTNPNYGYTF.

CDR3 in amino acids: CASSPGQSYEQYF. The CDR3 DNA is TGTGCCAGCTCACCAGGACAGTCCTACGAGCAGTACTTC. The chain uses TRBV18 and TRBJ2-7; weak D call: TRBD1 (6 bases). V was pared by 2 bases and J by 1 base, with 6 bases between. This CDR3 contains 13 residues. The V gene's germline CDR1 is KGHSH and CDR2 LQKENI. Supplemented by reference TRBV18 and TRBJ2-7, the full variable domain reads NAGVMQNPRHLVRRRGQEARLRCSPMKGHSHVYWYRQLPEEGLKFMVYLQKENIIDESGMPKERFSAEFPKEGPSILRIQQVVRGDSAAYFCASSPGQSYEQYFGPGTRLTVT.

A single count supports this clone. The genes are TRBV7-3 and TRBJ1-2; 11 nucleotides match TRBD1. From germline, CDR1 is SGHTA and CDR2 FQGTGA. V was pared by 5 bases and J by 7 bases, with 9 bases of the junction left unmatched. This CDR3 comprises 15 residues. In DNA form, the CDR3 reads TGTGCCAGCAGCCCACACGGACAGGGGGCCTCTGGCTACACCTTC. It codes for CASSPHGQGASGYTF.

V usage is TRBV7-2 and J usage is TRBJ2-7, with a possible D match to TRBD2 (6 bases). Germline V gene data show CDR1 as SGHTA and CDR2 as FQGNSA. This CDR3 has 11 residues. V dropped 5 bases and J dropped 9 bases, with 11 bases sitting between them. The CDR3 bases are TGTGCCAGCAGCCTGGGGACTTGGCAGTACGTC. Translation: CASSLGTWQYV.

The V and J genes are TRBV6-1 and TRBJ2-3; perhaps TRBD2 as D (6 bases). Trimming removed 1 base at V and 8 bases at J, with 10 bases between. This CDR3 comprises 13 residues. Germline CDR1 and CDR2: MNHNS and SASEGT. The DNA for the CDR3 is TGTGCCAGCAGTGAAGGCGCGGGGAGTACGCAGTATTTT. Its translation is CASSEGAGSTQYF.

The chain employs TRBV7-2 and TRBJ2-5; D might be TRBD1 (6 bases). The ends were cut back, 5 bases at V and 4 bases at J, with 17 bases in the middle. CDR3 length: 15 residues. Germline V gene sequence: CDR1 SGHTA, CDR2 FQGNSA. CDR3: CASSLLGALGETQYF. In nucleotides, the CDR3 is TGTGCCAGCAGCCTCCTGGGGGCCCTCGGAGAGACCCAGTACTTC.

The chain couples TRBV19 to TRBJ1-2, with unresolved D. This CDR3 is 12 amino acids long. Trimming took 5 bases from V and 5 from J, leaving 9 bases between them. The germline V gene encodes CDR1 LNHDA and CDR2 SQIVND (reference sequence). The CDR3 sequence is CASSRTDYGYTF. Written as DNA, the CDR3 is TGTGCCAGTAGTCGGACGGATTATGGCTACACCTTC.

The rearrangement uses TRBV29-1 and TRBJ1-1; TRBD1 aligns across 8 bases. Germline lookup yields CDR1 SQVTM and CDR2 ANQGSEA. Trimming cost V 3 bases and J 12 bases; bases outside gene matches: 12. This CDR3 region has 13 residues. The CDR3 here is CSVDGGGQGKTFF. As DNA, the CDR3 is TGCAGCGTTGATGGGGGAGGACAGGGTAAAACTTTCTTT.

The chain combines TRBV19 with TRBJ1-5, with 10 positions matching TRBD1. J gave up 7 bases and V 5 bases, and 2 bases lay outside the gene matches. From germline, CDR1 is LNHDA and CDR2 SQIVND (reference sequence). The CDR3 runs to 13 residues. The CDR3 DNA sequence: TGTGCCAGTAGTGGGACAGGGGAACAGCCCCAGCATTTT. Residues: CASSGTGEQPQHF. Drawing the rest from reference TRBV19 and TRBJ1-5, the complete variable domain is DGGITQSPKYLFRKEGQNVTLSCEQNLNHDAMYWYRQDPGQGLRLIYYSQIVNDFQKGDIAEGYSVSREKKESFPLTVTSAQKNPTAFYLCASSGTGEQPQHFGDGTRLSIL.

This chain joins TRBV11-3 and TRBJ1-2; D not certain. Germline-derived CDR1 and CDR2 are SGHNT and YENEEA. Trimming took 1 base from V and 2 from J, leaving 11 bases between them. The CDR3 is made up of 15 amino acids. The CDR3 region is CASSLGSRRNYGYTF. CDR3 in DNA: TGTGCCAGCAGCTTAGGATCTCGCAGGAACTATGGCTACACCTTC.

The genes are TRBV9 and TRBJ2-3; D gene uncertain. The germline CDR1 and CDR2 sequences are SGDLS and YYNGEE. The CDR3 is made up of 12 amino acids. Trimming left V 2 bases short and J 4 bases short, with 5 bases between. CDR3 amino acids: CASSVRPDTQYF. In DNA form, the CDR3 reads TGTGCCAGCAGCGTCCGGCCAGATACGCAGTATTTT. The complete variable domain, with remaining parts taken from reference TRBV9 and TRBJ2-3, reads DSGVTQTPKHLITATGQRVTLRCSPRSGDLSVYWYQQSLDQGLQFLIQYYNGEERAKGNILERFSAQQFPDLHSELNLSSLELGDSALYFCASSVRPDTQYFGPGTRLTVL.

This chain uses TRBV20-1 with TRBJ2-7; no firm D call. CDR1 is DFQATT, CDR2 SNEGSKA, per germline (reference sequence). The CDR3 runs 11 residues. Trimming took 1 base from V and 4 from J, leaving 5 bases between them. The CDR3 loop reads CSARVGYEQYV. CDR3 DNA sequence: TGCAGTGCTAGAGTGGGGTACGAGCAGTACGTC.

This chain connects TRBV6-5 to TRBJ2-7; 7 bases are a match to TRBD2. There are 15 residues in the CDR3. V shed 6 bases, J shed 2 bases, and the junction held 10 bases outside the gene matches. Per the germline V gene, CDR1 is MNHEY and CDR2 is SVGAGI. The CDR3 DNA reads TGTGCCAGCAGACTTCAAAGCGCGGGGGCCTACGAGCAGTACGTC. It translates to CASRLQSAGAYEQYV.